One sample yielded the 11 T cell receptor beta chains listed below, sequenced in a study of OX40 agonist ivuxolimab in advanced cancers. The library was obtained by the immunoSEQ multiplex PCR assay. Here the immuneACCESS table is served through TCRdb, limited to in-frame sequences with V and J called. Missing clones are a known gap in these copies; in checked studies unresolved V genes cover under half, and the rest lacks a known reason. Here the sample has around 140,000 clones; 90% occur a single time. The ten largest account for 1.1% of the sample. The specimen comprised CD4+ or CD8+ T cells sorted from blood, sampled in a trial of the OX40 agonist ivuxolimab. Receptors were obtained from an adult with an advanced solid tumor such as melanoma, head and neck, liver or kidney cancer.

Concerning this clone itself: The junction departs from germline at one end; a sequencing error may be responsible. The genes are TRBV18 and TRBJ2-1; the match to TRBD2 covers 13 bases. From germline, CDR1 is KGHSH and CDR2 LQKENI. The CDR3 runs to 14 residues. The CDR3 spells CASSHPKLAGGLLF. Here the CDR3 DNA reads TGTGCCAGCTCACACCCAAAACTAGCGGGAGGGCTCCTCTTC.

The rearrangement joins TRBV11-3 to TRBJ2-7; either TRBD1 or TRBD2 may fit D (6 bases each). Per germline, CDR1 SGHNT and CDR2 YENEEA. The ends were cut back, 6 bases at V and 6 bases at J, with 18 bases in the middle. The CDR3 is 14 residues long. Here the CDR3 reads CASSLGGRVSEQYF. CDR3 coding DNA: TGTGCCAGCAGTCTAGGGGGGAGAGTGTCCGAGCAGTACTTC.

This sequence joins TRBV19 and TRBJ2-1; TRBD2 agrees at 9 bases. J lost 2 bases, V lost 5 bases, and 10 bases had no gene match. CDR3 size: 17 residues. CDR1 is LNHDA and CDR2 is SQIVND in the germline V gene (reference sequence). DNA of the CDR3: TGTGCCAGTAGTCTTTGGACGGCGGGAGGGCCCTACAATGAGCAGTTCTTC. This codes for CASSLWTAGGPYNEQFF.

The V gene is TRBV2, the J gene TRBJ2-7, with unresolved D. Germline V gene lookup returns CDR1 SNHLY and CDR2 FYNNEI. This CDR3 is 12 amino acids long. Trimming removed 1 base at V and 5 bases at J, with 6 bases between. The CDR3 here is CASSEGRNEQYF. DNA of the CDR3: TGTGCCAGCAGTGAAGGGCGGAACGAGCAGTACTTC.

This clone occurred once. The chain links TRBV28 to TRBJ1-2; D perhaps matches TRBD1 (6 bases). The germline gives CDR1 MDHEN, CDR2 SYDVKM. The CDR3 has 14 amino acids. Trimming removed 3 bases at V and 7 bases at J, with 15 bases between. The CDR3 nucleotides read TGTGCCAGCAGTTTGGGTCAGGGGCTTAGTGGCTACACCTTC. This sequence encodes CASSLGQGLSGYTF.

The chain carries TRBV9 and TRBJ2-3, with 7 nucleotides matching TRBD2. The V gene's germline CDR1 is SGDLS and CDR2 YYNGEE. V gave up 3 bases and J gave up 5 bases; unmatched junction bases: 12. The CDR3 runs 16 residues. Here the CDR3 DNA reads TGTGCCAGCAGCGACGGGGGGTTTTTAGTAGGAGATACGCAGTATTTT. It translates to CASSDGGFLVGDTQYF.

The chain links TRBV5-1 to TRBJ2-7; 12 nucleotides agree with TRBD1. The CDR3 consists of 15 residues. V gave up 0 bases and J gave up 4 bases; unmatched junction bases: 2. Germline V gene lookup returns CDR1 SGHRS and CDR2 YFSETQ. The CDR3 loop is CASSLVGQGAYEQYF. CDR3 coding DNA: TGCGCCAGCAGCTTGGTGGGACAGGGGGCTTACGAGCAGTACTTC.

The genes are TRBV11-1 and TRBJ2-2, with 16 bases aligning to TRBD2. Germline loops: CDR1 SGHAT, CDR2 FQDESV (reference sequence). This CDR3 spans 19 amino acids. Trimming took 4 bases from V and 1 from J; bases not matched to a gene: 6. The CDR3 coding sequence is TGTGCCAGCAGCTCATCGGGACTAGCGGGAGGGCAGAACACCGGGGAGCTGTTTTTT. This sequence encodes CASSSSGLAGGQNTGELFF.

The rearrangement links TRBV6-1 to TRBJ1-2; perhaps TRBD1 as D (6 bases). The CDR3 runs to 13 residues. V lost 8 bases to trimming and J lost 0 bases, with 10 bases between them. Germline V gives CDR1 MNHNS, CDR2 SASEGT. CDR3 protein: CASRDTANYGYTF. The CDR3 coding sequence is TGTGCCAGCCGGGACACCGCTAACTATGGCTACACCTTC.

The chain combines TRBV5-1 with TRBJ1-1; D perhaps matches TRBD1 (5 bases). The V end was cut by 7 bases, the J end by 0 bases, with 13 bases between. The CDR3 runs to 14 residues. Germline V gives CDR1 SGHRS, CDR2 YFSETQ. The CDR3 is CASGSGPMNTEAFF. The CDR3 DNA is TGCGCCAGCGGGTCAGGGCCAATGAACACTGAAGCTTTCTTT.

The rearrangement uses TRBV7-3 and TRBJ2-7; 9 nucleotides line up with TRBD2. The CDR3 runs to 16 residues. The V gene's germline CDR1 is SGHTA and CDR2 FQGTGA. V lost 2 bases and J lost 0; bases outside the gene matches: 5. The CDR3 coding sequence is TGTGCCAGCAGCTTATCTCCTAGCGGGAACTCCTACGAGCAGTACTTC. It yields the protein CASSLSPSGNSYEQYF.